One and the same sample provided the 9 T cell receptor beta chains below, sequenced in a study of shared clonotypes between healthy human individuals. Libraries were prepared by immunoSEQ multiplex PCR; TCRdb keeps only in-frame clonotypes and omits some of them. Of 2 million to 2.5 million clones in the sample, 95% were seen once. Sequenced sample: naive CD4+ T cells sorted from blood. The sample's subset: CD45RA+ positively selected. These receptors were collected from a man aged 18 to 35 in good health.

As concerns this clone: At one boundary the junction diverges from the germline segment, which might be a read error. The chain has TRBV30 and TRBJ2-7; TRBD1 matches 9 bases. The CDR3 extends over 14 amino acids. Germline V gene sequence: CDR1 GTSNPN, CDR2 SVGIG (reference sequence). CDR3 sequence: CAWSVGGQGYEQCF. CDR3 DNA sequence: TGTGCCTGGAGTGTAGGGGGACAGGGCTACGAGCAGTGCTTC.

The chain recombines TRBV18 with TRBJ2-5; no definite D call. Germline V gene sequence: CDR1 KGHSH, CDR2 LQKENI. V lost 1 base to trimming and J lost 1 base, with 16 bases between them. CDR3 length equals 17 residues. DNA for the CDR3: TGTGCCAGCTCACCACTACCCCCCCTTAACTTCCAAGAGACCCAGTACTTC. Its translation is CASSPLPPLNFQETQYF.

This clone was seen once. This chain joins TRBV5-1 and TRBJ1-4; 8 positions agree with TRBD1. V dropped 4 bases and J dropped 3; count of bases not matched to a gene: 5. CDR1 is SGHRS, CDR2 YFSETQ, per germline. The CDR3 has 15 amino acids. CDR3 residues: CASSPGQGANEKLFF. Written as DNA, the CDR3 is TGCGCCAGCAGCCCCGGACAGGGTGCTAATGAAAAACTGTTTTTT.

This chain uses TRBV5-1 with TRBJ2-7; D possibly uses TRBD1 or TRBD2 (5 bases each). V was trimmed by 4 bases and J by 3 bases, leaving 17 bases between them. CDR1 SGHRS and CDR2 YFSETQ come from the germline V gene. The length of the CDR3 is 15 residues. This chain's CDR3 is CASSPAVGAGYEQYF. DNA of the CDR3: TGCGCCAGCAGCCCCGCAGTCGGGGCAGGCTACGAGCAGTACTTC.

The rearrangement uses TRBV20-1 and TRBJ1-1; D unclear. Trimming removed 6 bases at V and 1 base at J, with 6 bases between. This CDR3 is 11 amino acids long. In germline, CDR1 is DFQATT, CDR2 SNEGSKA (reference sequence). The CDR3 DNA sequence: TGCAGTGCCGTCTCGAACACTGAAGCTTTCTTT. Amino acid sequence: CSAVSNTEAFF.

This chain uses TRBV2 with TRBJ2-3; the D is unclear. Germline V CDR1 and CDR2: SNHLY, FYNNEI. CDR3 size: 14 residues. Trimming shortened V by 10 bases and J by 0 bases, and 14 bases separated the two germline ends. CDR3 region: CATAPQRSTDTQYF. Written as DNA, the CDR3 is TGTGCCACCGCCCCACAGAGAAGCACAGATACGCAGTATTTT.

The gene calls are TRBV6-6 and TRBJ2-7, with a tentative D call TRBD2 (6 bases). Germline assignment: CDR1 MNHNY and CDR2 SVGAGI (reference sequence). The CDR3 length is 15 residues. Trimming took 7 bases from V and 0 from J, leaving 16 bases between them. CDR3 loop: CASTGASASSYEQYF. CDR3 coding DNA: TGTGCCAGCACCGGTGCTAGCGCCAGCTCCTACGAGCAGTACTTC.

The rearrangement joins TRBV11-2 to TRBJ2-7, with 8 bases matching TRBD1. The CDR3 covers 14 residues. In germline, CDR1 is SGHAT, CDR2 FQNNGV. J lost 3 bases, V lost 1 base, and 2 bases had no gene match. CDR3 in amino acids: CASSLVRGHYEQYF. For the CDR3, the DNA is TGTGCCAGCAGCTTAGTCAGGGGGCACTACGAGCAGTACTTC.

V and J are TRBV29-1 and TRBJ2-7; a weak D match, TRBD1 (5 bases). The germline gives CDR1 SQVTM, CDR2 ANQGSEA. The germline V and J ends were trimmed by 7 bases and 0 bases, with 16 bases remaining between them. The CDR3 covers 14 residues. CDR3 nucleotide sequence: TGCAGCGGTAGGGGTCCTTTGATCTCCTACGAGCAGTACTTC. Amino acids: CSGRGPLISYEQYF.